This TCR beta chain was recorded in a study of CD8+CD57+ T cells in acquired aplastic anemia. Study-level background: Each DNA sample taken from sorted CD4+ and CD8+ cells came to 3.2 ug on average. For CD4+ cells, healthy donors had an average of roughly 9.8 million reads.

This CDR3 spans 16 amino acids. The germline gives CDR1 SGHRS, CDR2 YFSETQ. Notes on this clonotype: Its antigen is currently unknown. Its ends do not fully match the called genes, so a read error is possible.

Genomic DNA constituted the template upon which TCR beta VDJ and CDR3 profiling was performed. TCRdb called the reads again in MiXCR, with one record for every CDR3 protein. The sample has about 210,000 distinct CDR3 sequences; approximately 60% are singletons. Study findings and constraints: The CD8+ Simpson's diversity of patients and controls was not significantly different. Patients and controls turned out to have 25 to 35 CD8+ CDR3 sequences in common.

What was sequenced was sorted CD4+, CD8+, or CD8+CD57+ T cells (not recorded which) from PBMCs. This TCR came from a human donor in good health. This chain connects TRBV5-1 to TRBJ2-7, with 11 bases identical to TRBD2. The CDR3 is CDSSYSGGAFEYEQHF. As DNA, the CDR3 is TGCGACAGCAGCTATAGCGGGGGGGCCTTTGAGTACGAGCAGCACTTC.